These 4 T cell receptor beta chains share one sample of origin, sequenced in a study of cytomegalovirus exposure and HLA in healthy donors. PCR primers comprised 60 Vbeta and 13 Jbeta primers. Assay used: immunoSEQ multiplex PCR; TCRdb lists only in-frame clones, some missing. In the table there are approximately 110,000 clones, approximately 70% of which are singletons. Sequenced input: PBMCs. The receptors were gathered from a man between 60 and 70 years old in good health and CMV-seropositive.

This clone has more than one count but fewer than ten. The chain joins TRBV6-1 to TRBJ2-3; no definite D call. Germline V gives CDR1 MNHNS, CDR2 SASEGT. Trimming took off 3 bases at V and 2 bases at J, with 6 bases between the two ends. This CDR3 spans 13 amino acids. The CDR3 here is CASSDSLTDTQYF. The CDR3 coding sequence is TGTGCCAGCAGTGATAGCCTCACAGATACGCAGTATTTT.

V gene TRBV2 combines with J gene TRBJ1-4, with TRBD1 as a possible D gene (5 bases). V was trimmed by 5 bases and J by 8 bases, leaving 12 bases between them. This CDR3 contains 13 residues. Looked up from germline, CDR1 is SNHLY and CDR2 is FYNNEI. The CDR3 loop reads CASSKTEGEKLFF. In nucleotides, the CDR3 is TGTGCCAGCAGTAAGACAGAAGGCGAAAAACTGTTTTTT.

This clone was detected once. The rearrangement joins TRBV7-9 to TRBJ1-1, with D tentatively TRBD1 (6 bases). Trimming took off 8 bases at V and 4 bases at J, with 17 bases between the two ends. The CDR3 has 14 amino acids. Germline CDR1 and CDR2: SEHNR and FQNEAQ (reference sequence). CDR3 in DNA: TGTGCCAGCGGGAGCGGGGGGCTAACCACTGAAGCTTTCTTT. Its protein is CASGSGGLTTEAFF.

The chain employs TRBV30 and TRBJ2-3; 8 bases agree with TRBD1. Germline CDR1 reads GTSNPN; CDR2 reads SVGIG (reference sequence). This CDR3 has 13 residues. With V trimmed by 4 bases and J by 4 bases, 4 bases remained unmatched. Here the CDR3 reads CAWTETGADTQYF. CDR3 sequence (DNA): TGTGCCTGGACCGAGACAGGGGCAGATACGCAGTATTTT. Together with reference TRBV30 and TRBJ2-3, the CDR3 gives the full variable domain: SQTIHQWPATLVQPVGSPLSLECTVEGTSNPNLYWYRQAAGRGLQLLFYSVGIGQISSEVPQNLSASRPQDRQFILSSKKLLLSDSGFYLCAWTETGADTQYFGPGTRLTVL.